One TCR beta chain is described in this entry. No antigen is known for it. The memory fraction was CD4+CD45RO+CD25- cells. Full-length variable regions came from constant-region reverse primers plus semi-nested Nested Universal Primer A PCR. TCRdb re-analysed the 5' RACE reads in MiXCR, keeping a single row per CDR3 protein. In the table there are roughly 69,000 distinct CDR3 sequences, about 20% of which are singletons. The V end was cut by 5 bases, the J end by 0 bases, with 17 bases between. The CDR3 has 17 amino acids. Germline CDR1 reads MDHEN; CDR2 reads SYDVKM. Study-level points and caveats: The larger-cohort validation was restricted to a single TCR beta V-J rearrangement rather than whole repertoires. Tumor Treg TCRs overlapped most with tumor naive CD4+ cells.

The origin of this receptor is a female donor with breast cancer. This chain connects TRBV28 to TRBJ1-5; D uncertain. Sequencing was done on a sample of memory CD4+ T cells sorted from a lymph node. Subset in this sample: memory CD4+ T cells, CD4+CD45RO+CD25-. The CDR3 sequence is CASSRRTSLFSNQPQHF. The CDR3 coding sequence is TGTGCCAGCAGTCGCCGGACGTCCCTTTTTAGCAATCAGCCCCAGCATTTT.